This TCR beta chain was identified during a study of read filtering for tumor transcriptome and immune sequencing (dated by TCRdb to the early 2020s). Context from the whole study: The cohort was composed of some 16 male and 11 to 15 female patients, with a mean age of about 65 years and an age range of about 40 to 90. Per sample, about 3.5 to 11 million TCR-region mapped reads were obtained with IR-seq, compared with only roughly 75 to 1,400 with RNA-seq. TCR repertoires obtained by targeted immune repertoire sequencing and by bulk whole-transcriptome sequencing performed on the same bone marrow samples were compared. One of the main goals was to work out a read-filtering strategy for immune repertoire data, in particular whether clonotypes backed by only a single read should be removed. After DNase treatment, whole-transcriptome libraries were prepared with the TruSeq RNA Access Library Prep Kit. By revised international staging, roughly 8 patients were R-ISS I, about 15 were R-ISS II and roughly 7 were R-ISS III.

This clonotype was found many times. The antigen it recognizes is unknown. Base-call qualities are not available, and no considerably larger clone is one nucleotide away. Each patient had bone marrow sampled at the time of active disease. Ficoll-Hypaque density gradient centrifugation was used to isolate bone marrow mononuclear cells. Myeloma plasma cells were removed and CD138-negative cells were collected by negative selection after labeling with CD138 magnetic microbeads on a MACS separator. The purity of the isolated cells was checked by flow cytometry with CD138 antibodies on an Attune NxT. Total RNA was extracted using TRIzol reagent and was quantified on a NanoDrop spectrophotometer. Paired RNA-seq and IR-seq were performed on each patient's CD138-negative bone marrow sample. Starting from around 400 ng RNA, TCR libraries were constructed with the Immunoverse kit using molecular barcoded adaptors that cover the alpha/delta and beta/gamma chains. TCR library preparation used the same RNA that was used for transcriptome sequencing. TCR libraries were sequenced on an Illumina HiSeq 4000 with 2 x 150 cycles. The original methods were these. MiXCR aligned TCR reads to human V, D, J and C references and assembled the aligned reads into CDR3 clonotypes, with quality filtering and error correction included. Clonotype counts and gene usage diversity were analyzed with the tcR package in R. For inspection of raw mapping reads, RNA-seq reads were mapped by STAR aligner version 2.5.3a onto GRCh37 of the human genome. IR-seq fastq files were randomly downsampled with Seqtk 1.3 to test the effect of sequencing depth on detected clonotypes. The raw public reads went through TCRdb reprocessing: fastp at Q25, MiXCR clone calling, in-frame beta chains kept. Each entry merges the rows of one CDR3 protein and shows their most common DNA and genes. These V and J calls are TCRdb output, not the study's own analysis. The sample data list under 150,000 distinct CDR3 sequences, and around 13% of these were observed just once. About 8.6% of the sample lies in the top ten.

From its cysteine to its phenylalanine, the CDR3 spans 14 amino acids. Just CDR3 DNA is preserved here, 42 bases in frame from base 1. According to the germline V gene (reference sequence), CDR1 reads DFQATT and CDR2 reads SNEGSKA. The germline ends are 13 bases apart after V is trimmed by 1 base and J by 6 bases. General findings and caveats noted by the study authors: The correlation between IR-seq and RNA-seq shared clonotype proportions rose when single-read clonotypes were removed. Clonotypes were captured by IR-seq at much higher depth and more reliably than by RNA-seq, and smaller IR-seq throughput was sufficient for identification of most shared clonotypes. The sorted CD138-negative fraction was not purified T cells but a mixed bone marrow immune population. In IR-seq, around 80% of clonotypes but 3.5% to 4% of total reads were represented by single-read clonotypes, whereas in RNA-seq, approximately 73% of clonotypes and almost 45% of reads were represented by single-read clonotypes.

Sequenced sample: a population of CD138-negative cells sorted from bone marrow. The cell subset or site label, read with the paper, signifies: bone marrow mononuclear cells depleted of CD138+ plasma/myeloma cells by negative magnetic selection. The rearrangement joined TRBV20-1 to TRBJ2-1; the D region possibly corresponds to TRBD2 (5 bases align). This sequence originates from a donor aged 40 or over with multiple myeloma. CDR3 sequence: CSARGVGKGNEQFF. The DNA is TGCAGTGCTAGAGGGGTCGGGAAAGGCAATGAGCAGTTCTTC.